This is a list of T cell receptor beta chains from one sample in a study of cytomegalovirus exposure and HLA in healthy donors. Measured with immunoSEQ multiplex PCR; TCRdb has only the in-frame clones, and not every one. The sample has some 200,000 clones, 86% seen once. Material: PBMCs. The receptor source for this set is a young man in good health and CMV-seropositive. Both conserved end residues are part of each CDR3. The order of the fields is J gene, clone size, V gene, D gene, CDR3 protein, CDR3 DNA. The D gene is left open where the match is weak. Part of the rows lack a size; the others show once, few, many or a class for expanded clones.

TRBJ1-2 . TRBV27 TRBD1 CASSLVQGANYGYTF TGTGCCAGCAGTTTAGTTCAGGGGGCGAACTATGGCTACACCTTC
TRBJ2-3 . TRBV6-1 TRBD2 CASSPREAADTQYF TGTGCCAGCAGTCCCCGGGAGGCGGCAGATACGCAGTATTTT
TRBJ1-1 . TRBV7-6 . CASRELTMNTEAFF TGTGCCAGCAGGGAATTGACGATGAACACTGAAGCTTTCTTT
TRBJ1-1 . TRBV27 . CASNPDRTYMNTEAFF TGTGCCAGCAACCCCGACAGAACATATATGAACACTGAAGCTTTCTTT
TRBJ2-5 . TRBV19 . CASSPRGPGQVPETQYF TGTGCCAGTAGTCCCAGGGGTCCGGGACAAGTACCAGAGACCCAGTACTTC
TRBJ2-3 . TRBV11-2 . CASSFYWAAETSTDTQYF TGTGCCAGCAGCTTTTACTGGGCGGCGGAAACTAGCACAGATACGCAGTATTTT
TRBJ2-6 . TRBV15 . CAAGGGAGANVLTF TGTGCCGCCGGCGGGGGCGCTGGGGCCAACGTCCTGACTTTC
TRBJ2-1 . TRBV7-3 . CASSLLGGTNEQFF TGTGCCAGCAGCTTACTGGGCGGGACCAATGAGCAGTTCTTC
TRBJ1-5 . TRBV11-2 . CASSLRSNQPQHF TGTGCCAGCAGCTTGAGGAGCAATCAGCCCCAGCATTTT
TRBJ1-1 . TRBV4-1 TRBD1 CASSQEGDRGTEAFF TGCGCCAGCAGCCAAGAAGGGGACAGGGGGACTGAAGCTTTCTTT
TRBJ2-1 . TRBV19 TRBD2 CASNSGGDYNEQFF TGTGCCAGTAATAGCGGGGGAGACTACAATGAGCAGTTCTTC
TRBJ2-7 . TRBV30 TRBD1 CACGTGVYEQYF TGTGCCTGCGGGACAGGGGTCTACGAGCAGTACTTC
TRBJ1-1 . TRBV4-2 . CASSVTDPNTEAFF TGTGCCAGCAGCGTGACAGATCCGAACACTGAAGCTTTCTTT
TRBJ1-2 . TRBV25-1 . CASSEGPVAGGYTF TGTGCCAGCAGTGAAGGTCCCGTGGCTGGAGGCTACACCTTC
TRBJ2-7 . TRBV11-1 . CASSRNTGDEQYF TGTGCCAGCAGCCGAAATACCGGGGACGAGCAGTACTTC
TRBJ1-1 . TRBV6-5 . CASKDQGLGGEAFF TGTGCCAGCAAGGATCAGGGGCTCGGTGGTGAAGCTTTCTTT
TRBJ1-1 . TRBV2 . CASGSQGSTEAFF TGTGCCAGTGGTTCCCAAGGAAGCACTGAAGCTTTCTTT
TRBJ1-1 . TRBV19 TRBD1 CASITDRAGTEAFF TGTGCCAGTATAACGGACAGGGCGGGCACTGAAGCTTTCTTT
TRBJ2-7 . TRBV5-5 TRBD1 CASSWDRGTYEQYF TGTGCCAGCAGCTGGGACAGGGGGACCTACGAGCAGTACTTC
TRBJ2-1 once TRBV9 . CASTAGTAYNEQFF TGTGCCAGCACCGCGGGAACCGCCTACAATGAGCAGTTCTTC
TRBJ2-3 . TRBV7-2 TRBD1 CASSRGPNTDTQYF TGTGCCAGCAGCAGGGGGCCTAATACAGATACGCAGTATTTT
TRBJ1-2 . TRBV5-1 TRBD1 CASRTGTGGPNYGYTF TGCGCCAGCAGAACCGGGACAGGGGGCCCCAACTATGGCTACACCTTC
TRBJ2-7 few TRBV19 TRBD1 CASSRDAGQGGYEQYF TGTGCCAGTAGTCGAGATGCGGGACAGGGGGGGTACGAGCAGTACTTC
TRBJ1-1 . TRBV6-1 . CASSEAVFREDTEAFF TGTGCCAGCAGTGAAGCGGTCTTTCGGGAGGACACTGAAGCTTTCTTT
TRBJ2-7 . TRBV9 . CASSDRDGAYEQYF TGTGCCAGCAGCGACCGGGACGGAGCCTACGAGCAGTACTTC
TRBJ2-2 . TRBV7-2 TRBD1 CASSPWTGVAGELFF TGTGCCAGCAGCCCCTGGACAGGGGTTGCCGGGGAGCTGTTTTTT
TRBJ2-4 . TRBV19 . CASSPSGSGIQYF TGTGCCAGTAGTCCTTCAGGGTCGGGCATTCAGTACTTC
TRBJ2-1 . TRBV13 . CASSEGILRDNEQFF TGTGCCAGCAGCGAGGGGATTTTGCGGGACAATGAGCAGTTCTTC
TRBJ1-2 . TRBV9 . CASSVWTDTTLYGYTF TGTGCCAGCAGCGTCTGGACGGATACTACCCTCTATGGCTACACCTTC
TRBJ1-1 . TRBV29-1 . CSADGGNEWAEAFF TGCAGCGCCGACGGGGGGAATGAGTGGGCTGAAGCTTTCTTT
TRBJ2-3 . TRBV27 TRBD2 CASRGLVTDTQYF TGTGCCAGCAGGGGACTAGTGACAGATACGCAGTATTTT
TRBJ2-7 . TRBV14 . CASSDRLTYEQYF TGTGCCAGCAGCGACAGGTTGACCTACGAGCAGTACTTC
TRBJ1-2 . TRBV13 . CASSLALSQGADGYTF TGTGCCAGCAGCTTAGCCCTGTCACAGGGAGCCGATGGCTACACCTTC
TRBJ2-3 . TRBV4-1 TRBD1 CASSQIPGQGTHTQYF TGCGCCAGCAGCCAGATCCCCGGACAGGGGACCCATACGCAGTATTTT
TRBJ2-3 . TRBV7-2 . CASSPGLFSTDTQYF TGTGCCAGCAGCCCCGGACTCTTTAGCACAGATACGCAGTATTTT
TRBJ2-1 . TRBV5-6 TRBD1 CASSPGTGLYNEQFF TGTGCCAGCAGCCCGGGGACAGGGCTATACAATGAGCAGTTCTTC
TRBJ1-2 . TRBV30 . CAWSAGLGGYTF TGTGCCTGGTCGGCGGGATTAGGTGGCTACACCTTC
TRBJ1-4 few TRBV30 . CAWSSGLRSEKLFF TGTGCCTGGAGTTCAGGGCTCCGAAGTGAAAAACTGTTTTTT
TRBJ1-1 . TRBV30 TRBD1 CAWGTGEAEAFF TGTGCCTGGGGGACAGGGGAGGCTGAAGCTTTCTTT
TRBJ2-6 . TRBV27 . CASSFVGSGANVLTF TGTGCCAGCAGTTTCGTCGGGTCTGGGGCCAACGTCCTGACTTTC
TRBJ1-1 once TRBV7-2 . CASSLAFPVTEAFF TGTGCCAGCAGCTTAGCGTTCCCGGTTACTGAAGCTTTCTTT
TRBJ2-7 . TRBV5-4 . CASSFSTGWEQYF TGTGCCAGCAGCTTTTCGACAGGCTGGGAGCAGTACTTC
TRBJ1-2 . TRBV6-5 TRBD1 CASSYSEGAGYTF TGTGCCAGCAGTTACTCGGAGGGGGCTGGCTACACCTTC
TRBJ2-4 . TRBV27 . CASSGTGTLKNIQYF TGTGCCAGTAGTGGCACCGGGACACTAAAAAACATTCAGTACTTC